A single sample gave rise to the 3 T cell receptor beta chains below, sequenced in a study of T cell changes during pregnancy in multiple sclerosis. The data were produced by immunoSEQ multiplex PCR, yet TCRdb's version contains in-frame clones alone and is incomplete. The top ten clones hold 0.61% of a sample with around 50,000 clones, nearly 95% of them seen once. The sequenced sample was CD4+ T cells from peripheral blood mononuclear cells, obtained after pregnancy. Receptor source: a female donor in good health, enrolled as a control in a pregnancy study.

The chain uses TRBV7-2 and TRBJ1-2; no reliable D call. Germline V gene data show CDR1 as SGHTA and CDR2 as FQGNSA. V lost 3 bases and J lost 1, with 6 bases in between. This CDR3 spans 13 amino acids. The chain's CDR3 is CASSFEDNYGYTF. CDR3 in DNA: TGTGCCAGCAGCTTTGAGGATAACTATGGCTACACCTTC.

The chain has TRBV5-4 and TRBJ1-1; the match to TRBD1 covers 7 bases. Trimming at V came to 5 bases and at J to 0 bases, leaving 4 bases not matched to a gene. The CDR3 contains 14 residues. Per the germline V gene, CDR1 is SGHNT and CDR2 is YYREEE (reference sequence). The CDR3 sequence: CASRRTGMNTEAFF. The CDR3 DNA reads TGTGCCAGCAGACGGACAGGAATGAACACTGAAGCTTTCTTT.

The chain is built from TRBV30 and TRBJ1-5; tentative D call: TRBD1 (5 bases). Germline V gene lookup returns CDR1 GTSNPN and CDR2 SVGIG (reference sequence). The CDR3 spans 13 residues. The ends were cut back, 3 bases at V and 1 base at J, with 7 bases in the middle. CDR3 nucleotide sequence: TGTGCCTGGAGACGGGGGAGCAATCAGCCCCAGCATTTT. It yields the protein CAWRRGSNQPQHF. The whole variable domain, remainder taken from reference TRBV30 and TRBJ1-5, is SQTIHQWPATLVQPVGSPLSLECTVEGTSNPNLYWYRQAAGRGLQLLFYSVGIGQISSEVPQNLSASRPQDRQFILSSKKLLLSDSGFYLCAWRRGSNQPQHFGDGTRLSIL.